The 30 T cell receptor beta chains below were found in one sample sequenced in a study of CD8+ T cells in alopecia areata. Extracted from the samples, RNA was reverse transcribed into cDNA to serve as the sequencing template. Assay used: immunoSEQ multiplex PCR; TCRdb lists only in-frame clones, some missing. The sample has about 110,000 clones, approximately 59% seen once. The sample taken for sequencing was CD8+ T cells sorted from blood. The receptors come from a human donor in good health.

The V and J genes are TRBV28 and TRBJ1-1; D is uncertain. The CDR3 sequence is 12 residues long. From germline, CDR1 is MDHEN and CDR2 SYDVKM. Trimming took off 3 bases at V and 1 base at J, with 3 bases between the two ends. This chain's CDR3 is CASSFANTEAFF. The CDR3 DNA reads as TGTGCCAGCAGTTTTGCGAACACTGAAGCTTTCTTT.

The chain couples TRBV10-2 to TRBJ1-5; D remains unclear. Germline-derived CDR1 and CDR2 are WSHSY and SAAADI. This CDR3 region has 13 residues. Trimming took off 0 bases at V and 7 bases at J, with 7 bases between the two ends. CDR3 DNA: TGCGCCAGCAGTGAGTCGAGTCACCAGCCCCAGCATTTT. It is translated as CASSESSHQPQHF.

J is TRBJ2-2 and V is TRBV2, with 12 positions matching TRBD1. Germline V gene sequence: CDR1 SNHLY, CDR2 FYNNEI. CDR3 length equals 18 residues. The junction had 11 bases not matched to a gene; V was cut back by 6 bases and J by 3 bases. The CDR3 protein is CASRAGTGGAPDTGELFF. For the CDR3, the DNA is TGTGCCAGCAGGGCCGGGACAGGGGGCGCCCCGGACACCGGGGAGCTGTTTTTT. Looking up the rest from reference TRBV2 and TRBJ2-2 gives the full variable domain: EPEVTQTPSHQVTQMGQEVILRCVPISNHLYFYWYRQILGQKVEFLVSFYNNEISEKSEIFDDQFSVERPDGSNFTLKIRSTKLEDSAMYFCASRAGTGGAPDTGELFFGEGSRLTVL.

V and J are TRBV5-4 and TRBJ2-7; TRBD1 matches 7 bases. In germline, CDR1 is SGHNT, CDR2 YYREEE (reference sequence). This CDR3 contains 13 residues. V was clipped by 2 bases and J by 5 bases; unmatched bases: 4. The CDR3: CASSFRTGHEQYF. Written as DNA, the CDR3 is TGTGCCAGCAGCTTCAGGACAGGACACGAGCAGTACTTC.

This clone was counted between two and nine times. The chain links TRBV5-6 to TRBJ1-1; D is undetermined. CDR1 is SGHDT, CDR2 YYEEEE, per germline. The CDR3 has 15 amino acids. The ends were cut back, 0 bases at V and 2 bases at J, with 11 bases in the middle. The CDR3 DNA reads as TGTGCCAGCAGCTTGGAGGCCGGCGAAAACACTGAAGCTTTCTTT. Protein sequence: CASSLEAGENTEAFF.

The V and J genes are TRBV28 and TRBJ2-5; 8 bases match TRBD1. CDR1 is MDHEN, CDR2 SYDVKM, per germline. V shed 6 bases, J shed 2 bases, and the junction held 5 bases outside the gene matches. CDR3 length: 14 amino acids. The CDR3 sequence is CASSRWDRQETQYF. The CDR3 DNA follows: TGTGCCAGCAGCCGTTGGGACAGGCAAGAGACCCAGTACTTC.

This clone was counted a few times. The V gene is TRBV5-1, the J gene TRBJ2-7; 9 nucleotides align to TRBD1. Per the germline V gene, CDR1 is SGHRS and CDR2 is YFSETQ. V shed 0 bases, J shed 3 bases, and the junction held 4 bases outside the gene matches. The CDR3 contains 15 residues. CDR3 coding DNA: TGCGCCAGCAGCTTGGAGACAGGGGGGAACTACGAGCAGTACTTC. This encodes CASSLETGGNYEQYF.

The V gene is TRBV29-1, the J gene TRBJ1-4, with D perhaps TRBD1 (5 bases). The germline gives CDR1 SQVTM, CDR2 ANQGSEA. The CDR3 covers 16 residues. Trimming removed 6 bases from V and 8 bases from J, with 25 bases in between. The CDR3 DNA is TGCAGCGTGCCGGGAATTGAGCGCCAAACAGGAGAAAAACTGTTTTTT. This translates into CSVPGIERQTGEKLFF.

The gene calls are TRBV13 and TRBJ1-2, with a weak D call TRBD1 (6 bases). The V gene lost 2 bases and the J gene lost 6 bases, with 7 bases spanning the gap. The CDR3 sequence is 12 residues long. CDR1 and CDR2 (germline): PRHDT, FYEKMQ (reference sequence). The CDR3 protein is CASSLTGNGYTF. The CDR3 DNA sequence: TGTGCCAGCAGCTTAACAGGGAATGGCTACACCTTC.

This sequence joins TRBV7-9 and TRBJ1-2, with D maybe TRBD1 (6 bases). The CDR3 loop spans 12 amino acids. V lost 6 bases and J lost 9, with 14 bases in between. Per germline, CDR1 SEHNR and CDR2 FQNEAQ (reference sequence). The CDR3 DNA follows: TGTGCCAGCAGTCCCGGGGGCGATAGCTACACCTTC. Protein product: CASSPGGDSYTF.

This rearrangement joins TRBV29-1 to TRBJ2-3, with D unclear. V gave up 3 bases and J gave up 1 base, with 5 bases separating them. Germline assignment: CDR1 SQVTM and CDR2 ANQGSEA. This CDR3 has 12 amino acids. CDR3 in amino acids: CSVDQGTDTQYF. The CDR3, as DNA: TGCAGCGTTGACCAGGGCACAGATACGCAGTATTTT.

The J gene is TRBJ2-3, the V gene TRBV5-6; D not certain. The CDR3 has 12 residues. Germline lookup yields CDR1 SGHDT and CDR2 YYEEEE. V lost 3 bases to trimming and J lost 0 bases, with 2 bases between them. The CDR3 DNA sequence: TGTGCCAGCAGCTCAAGCACAGATACGCAGTATTTT. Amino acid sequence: CASSSSTDTQYF.

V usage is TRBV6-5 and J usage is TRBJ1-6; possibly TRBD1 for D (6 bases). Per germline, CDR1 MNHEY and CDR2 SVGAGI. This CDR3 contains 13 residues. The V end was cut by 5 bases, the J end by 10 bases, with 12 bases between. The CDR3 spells CASSQTGKSPLHF. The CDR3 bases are TGTGCCAGCAGTCAAACAGGGAAGTCACCCCTCCACTTT.

CDR3 DNA: TGTGCCAGCAGCTTGGAACAGAACTATGGCTACACCTTC. Its protein product is CASSLEQNYGYTF. V usage is TRBV5-6 and J usage is TRBJ1-2; D uncertain. V was shortened by 0 bases and J by 2 bases, with 5 bases between the two germline ends. This CDR3 has 13 residues. Germline V CDR1 and CDR2: SGHDT, YYEEEE.

This CDR3 reads CASSGGLGSVNYEQYF. CDR3 sequence (DNA): TGTGCCAGCAGCGGTGGGTTGGGAAGCGTAAACTACGAGCAGTACTTC. The genes are TRBV5-6 and TRBJ2-7; D remains ambiguous. Germline lookup yields CDR1 SGHDT and CDR2 YYEEEE. The CDR3 covers 16 residues. Trimming cost V 4 bases and J 3 bases, with 20 bases left between them.

CDR3 in amino acids: CASSSYGYTF. In DNA form, the CDR3 reads TGTGCCAGCAGCTCTTATGGCTACACCTTC. J is TRBJ1-2 and V is TRBV9, with D uncertain. Trimming left V 4 bases short and J 5 bases short, with 3 bases between. The CDR3 consists of 10 residues. Germline assignment: CDR1 SGDLS and CDR2 YYNGEE.

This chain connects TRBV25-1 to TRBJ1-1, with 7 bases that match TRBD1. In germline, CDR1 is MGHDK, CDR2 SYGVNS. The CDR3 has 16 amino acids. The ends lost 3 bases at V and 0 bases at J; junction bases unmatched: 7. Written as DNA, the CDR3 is TGTGCCAGCAGTGAGATACAGGGGCGGATGAACACTGAAGCTTTCTTT. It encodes CASSEIQGRMNTEAFF.

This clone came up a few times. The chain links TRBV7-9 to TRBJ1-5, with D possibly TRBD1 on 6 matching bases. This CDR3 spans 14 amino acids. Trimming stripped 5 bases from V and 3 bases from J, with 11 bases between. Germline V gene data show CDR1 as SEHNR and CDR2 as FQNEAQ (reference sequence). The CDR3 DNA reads TGTGCCAGCAGCCGAGGACAGTCCAATCAGCCCCAGCATTTT. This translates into CASSRGQSNQPQHF.

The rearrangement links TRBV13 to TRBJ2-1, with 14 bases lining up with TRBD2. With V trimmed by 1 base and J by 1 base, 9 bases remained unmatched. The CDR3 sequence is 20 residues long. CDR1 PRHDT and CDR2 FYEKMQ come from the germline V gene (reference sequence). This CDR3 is CASSLASGTSGGVSYNEQFF. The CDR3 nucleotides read TGTGCCAGCAGCTTAGCCTCCGGGACTAGCGGGGGTGTTTCCTACAATGAGCAGTTCTTC.

CDR3 in DNA: TGTGCCAGCAGCTTTCGGGCCTACACTGAAGCTTTCTTT. Residues: CASSFRAYTEAFF. This chain uses TRBV7-9 with TRBJ1-1, with D unresolved. The CDR3 has 13 residues. Trimming stripped 3 bases from V and 3 bases from J, with 8 bases between. CDR1 SEHNR and CDR2 FQNEAQ come from the germline V gene (reference sequence).

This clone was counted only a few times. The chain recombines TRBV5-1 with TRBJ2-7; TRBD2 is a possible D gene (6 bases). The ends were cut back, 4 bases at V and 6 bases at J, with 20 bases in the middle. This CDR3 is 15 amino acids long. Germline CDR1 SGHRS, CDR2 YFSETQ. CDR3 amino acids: CASSPTSGVMFEQYF. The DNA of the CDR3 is TGCGCCAGCAGCCCTACATCGGGGGTTATGTTCGAGCAGTACTTC.

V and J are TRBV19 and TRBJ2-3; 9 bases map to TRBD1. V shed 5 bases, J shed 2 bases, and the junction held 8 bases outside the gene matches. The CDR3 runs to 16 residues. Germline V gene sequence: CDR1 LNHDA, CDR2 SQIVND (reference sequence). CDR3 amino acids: CASSPPGQGNTDTQYF. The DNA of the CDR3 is TGTGCCAGTAGTCCGCCGGGACAGGGTAACACAGATACGCAGTATTTT.

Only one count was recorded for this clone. The CDR3 nucleotides are TGTGCCAGCAGCGTCAGCGGCGAGCCACTAGCGGGTCCAAACTCCTACGAGCAGTACTTC. It encodes CASSVSGEPLAGPNSYEQYF. The chain recombines TRBV13 with TRBJ2-7; 9 nucleotides match TRBD2. J lost 0 bases, V lost 5 bases, and 20 bases had no gene match. This CDR3 has 20 residues. The germline CDR1 and CDR2 sequences are PRHDT and FYEKMQ (reference sequence).

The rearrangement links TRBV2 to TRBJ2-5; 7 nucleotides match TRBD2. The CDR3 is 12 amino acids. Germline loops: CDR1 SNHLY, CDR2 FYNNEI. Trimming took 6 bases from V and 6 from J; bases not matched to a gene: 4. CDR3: CASSGGLKTQYF. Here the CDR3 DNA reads TGTGCCAGCAGCGGGGGACTAAAGACCCAGTACTTC.

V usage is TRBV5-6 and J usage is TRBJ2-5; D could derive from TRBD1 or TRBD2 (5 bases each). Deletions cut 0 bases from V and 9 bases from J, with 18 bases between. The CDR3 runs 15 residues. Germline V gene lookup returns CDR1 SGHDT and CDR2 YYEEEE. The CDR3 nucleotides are TGTGCCAGCAGCTTGGACGGCCAGGGTCGGAGGTCCCAGTACTTC. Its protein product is CASSLDGQGRRSQYF.

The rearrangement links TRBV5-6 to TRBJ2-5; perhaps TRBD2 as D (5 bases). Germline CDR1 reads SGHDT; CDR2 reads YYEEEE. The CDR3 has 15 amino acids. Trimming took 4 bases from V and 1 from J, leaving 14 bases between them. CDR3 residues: CASSTAEDFQETQYF. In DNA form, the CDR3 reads TGTGCCAGCAGCACCGCGGAGGATTTCCAAGAGACCCAGTACTTC.

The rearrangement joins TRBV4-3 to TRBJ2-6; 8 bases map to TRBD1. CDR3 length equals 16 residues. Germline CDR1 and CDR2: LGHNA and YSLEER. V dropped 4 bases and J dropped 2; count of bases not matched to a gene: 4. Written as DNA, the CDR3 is TGCGCCAGCAGCCCCCGGACAGGGACTGGGGCCAACGTCCTGACTTTC. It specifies CASSPRTGTGANVLTF.

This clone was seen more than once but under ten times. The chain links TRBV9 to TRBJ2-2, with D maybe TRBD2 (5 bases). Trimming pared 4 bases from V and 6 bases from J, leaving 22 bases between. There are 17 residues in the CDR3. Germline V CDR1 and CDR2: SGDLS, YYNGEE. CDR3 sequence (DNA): TGTGCCAGCAGCTCCTCCGAGAGGCCTAGCACACCCGGGGAGCTGTTTTTT. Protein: CASSSSERPSTPGELFF.

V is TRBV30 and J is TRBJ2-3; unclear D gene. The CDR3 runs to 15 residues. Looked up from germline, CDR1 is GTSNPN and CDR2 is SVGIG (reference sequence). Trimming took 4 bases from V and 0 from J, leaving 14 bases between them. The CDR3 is CAWTPGTTSTDTQYF. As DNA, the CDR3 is TGTGCCTGGACCCCAGGCACTACTAGCACAGATACGCAGTATTTT.

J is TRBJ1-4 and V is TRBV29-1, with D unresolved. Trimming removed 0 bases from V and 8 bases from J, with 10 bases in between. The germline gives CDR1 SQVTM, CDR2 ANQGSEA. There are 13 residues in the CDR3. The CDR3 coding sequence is TGCAGCGTTGAAGATCGCGGATGGGAAAAACTGTTTTTT. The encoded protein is CSVEDRGWEKLFF. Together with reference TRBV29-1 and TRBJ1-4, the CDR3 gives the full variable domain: SAVISQKPSRDICQRGTSLTIQCQVDSQVTMMFWYRQQPGQSLTLIATANQGSEATYESGFVIDKFPISRPNLTFSTLTVSNMSPEDSSIYLCSVEDRGWEKLFFGSGTQLSVL.